These T cell receptor beta chains were read from a single sample in a study of blood T cells in healthy people across ages. One entry per CDR3 protein, called by TCRdb with MiXCR from the 5' RACE reads. This table has approximately 800,000 distinct CDR3 sequences, more than 55% appearing once. The source material was blood. The receptors originated from a man aged 35 to 55 in good health. Both conserved end residues are trimmed from each CDR3. A D gene is named only where the DNA matches it firmly.

j_gene | d_gene | v_gene | CDR3aa
TRBJ2-4 | . | TRBV20-1 | SSIAAKNIQY
TRBJ2-5 | . | TRBV12-3/TRBV12-4 | ASSFGGVRETQY
TRBJ2-2 | TRBD1 | TRBV4-3 | ASRLGQGDGELF
TRBJ1-2 | . | TRBV29-1 | SVDYWTELYGYT
TRBJ2-3 | . | TRBV7-2 | ASSLGRRSDTQY
TRBJ2-1 | . | TRBV5-1 | ASSHESYNEQF
TRBJ1-2 | . | TRBV29-1 | SVENVFSGGYT
TRBJ1-2 | . | TRBV2 | ASSEELGGLGYT
. | TRBD2 | TRBV6-2/TRBV6-3 | ASSLGKRELETQY
TRBJ2-7 | . | TRBV3-1 | ASSQEGQRSSYEQY
TRBJ1-5 | . | TRBV9 | ASSVSVQEDQPQH
TRBJ2-2 | . | TRBV5-1 | ASTLQGKNTGELF
TRBJ2-7 | TRBD2 | TRBV4-1 | ASSQRRGGLYEQY
TRBJ1-2 | . | TRBV11-3 | ASSLDGGEDLGYT
TRBJ1-2 | TRBD1 | TRBV9 | ASSAGSVGQGEGYT
TRBJ1-2 | . | TRBV7-3 | ASSAETGGNYGYT
TRBJ2-5 | TRBD2 | TRBV28 | ASSLSLRRGRIQETQY
TRBJ2-3 | TRBD2 | TRBV20-1 | SARAGGGYTGTQY